This TCR beta chain was documented in a study of graft-versus-host responses after intestinal transplantation. Assay used: immunoSEQ multiplex PCR; TCRdb lists only in-frame clones, some missing. Of 65,000 to 90,000 clones in the sample, 85% to 95% were seen once. This clone was detected only a few times. Its target is unknown. The CDR3 sequence is 15 residues long. The ends were cut back, 1 base at V and 0 bases at J, with 9 bases in the middle. Germline values: CDR1 LGHNA, CDR2 YSLEER. The sequences come from unstimulated CD8+ T cells sorted from spleen or lymph node cells, collected before transplant. This TCR was sampled from a human donor who was the organ donor for an intestinal transplant. V is TRBV4-3 and J is TRBJ1-1; D gene unclear. The CDR3 nucleotides read TGCGCCAGCAGCCAAGCTGGGCACATGAACACTGAAGCTTTCTTT. Its translation: CASSQAGHMNTEAFF.